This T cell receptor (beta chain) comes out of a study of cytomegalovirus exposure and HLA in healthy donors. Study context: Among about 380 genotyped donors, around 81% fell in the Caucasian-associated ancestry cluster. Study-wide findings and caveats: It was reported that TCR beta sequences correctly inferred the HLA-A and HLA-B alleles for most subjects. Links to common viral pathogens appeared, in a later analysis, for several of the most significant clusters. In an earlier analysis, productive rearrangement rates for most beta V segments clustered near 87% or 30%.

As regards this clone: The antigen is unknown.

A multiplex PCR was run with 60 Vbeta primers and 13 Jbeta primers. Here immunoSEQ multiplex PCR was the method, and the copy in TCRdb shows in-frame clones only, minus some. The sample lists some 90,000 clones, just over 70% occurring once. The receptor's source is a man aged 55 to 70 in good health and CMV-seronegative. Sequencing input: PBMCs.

Here the CDR3 DNA reads TGTGCCAGCAGTTACTCAGCGGCGGTTCGAACCTACGAGCAGTACTTC. Translated: CASSYSAAVRTYEQYF. This sequence joins TRBV6-5 and TRBJ2-7; TRBD2 might be the D (5 bases). Between the trimmed V and J ends, which lost 0 bases and 2 bases, there was a span of 14 bases. Germline CDR1 reads MNHEY; CDR2 reads SVGAGI. CDR3 length: 16 residues.